This TCR beta chain was identified during a study of low-dose radiotherapy and immunotherapy resistance in tumors (dated by TCRdb to between 2021 and 2024). As for the study more broadly: Patients in Cohort 1 were given 0.5 Gy per fraction every 2 weeks, and the prescribed total PTV dose was 6.5 Gy. Patients were given nivolumab as a 240 mg flat dose every two weeks and ipilimumab at 1 mg/kg every six weeks, with both drugs delivered intravenously. To make first-strand cDNA, Superscript III was used along with a set of TRAV- and TRBV-specific primers so that both the TCRalpha and TCRbeta chains were covered. An Illumina MiniSeq instrument was used to deep-sequence the TCRalpha and TCRbeta libraries. Randomization of trial participants into treatment groups was not performed. Patients took aspirin 300 mg orally once daily for four cycles, starting on cycle 1 day 1. For Cohort 2, the dose was 1 Gy per fraction given every two weeks, adding up to 13 Gy in total across 26 weeks. Eight patients were included in the translational analysis, namely three from the first dose cohort plus the first five from the second dose cohort. Every two weeks, patients got intravenous cyclophosphamide at 200 mg/m2, given one day ahead of each radiation and immunotherapy administration.

This clonotype has a count of ten or more. Its antigen remains undetermined. No per-base quality is available; no much larger clone lies one base away. The sample was run on an Illumina MiniSeq. TCRs were amplified for about 19 PCR cycles with Phusion, using a constant-region primer paired with the adapter attached to the V primers. The isolated mRNA was amplified using the MessageAmp II aRNA Amplification Kit, with in vitro transcription performed for 15 to 20 hours at 37 degrees C. mRNA for TCR sequencing was isolated with the Dynabeads mRNA DIRECT Purification Kit. A second approximately 23-cycle Phusion PCR added indexed Illumina adapters, and products were purified with AMPure XP beads. For the original study's pipeline: Using custom Perl scripts, TCR sequences that encoded the same protein were pooled, out-of-frame sequences were dropped, and the abundance of each clonotype was calculated. TCR sequences supported by only a single read were excluded from analysis. Repertoire metrics included Shannon entropy, Gini index, clonality, richness, and frequency of TCRs shared between repertoires. The public reads were run again by TCRdb, first through fastp at Q25 and then through MiXCR, and only productive beta chains were kept. Rows with a matching CDR3 protein are joined into one entry that keeps the most common DNA and genes. TCRdb's processing, not the authors' own work, is the source of the V and J calls. Across this sample there are tens of thousands of distinct CDR3 sequences, with about an eighth seen only once. Together, the top ten hold approximately 6.2% of the sample.

Interpreted using the paper, the time point label stands for: before trial treatment. Donors were enrolled in RACIN, a single-arm phase I dose-escalation trial combining nivolumab, ipilimumab, aspirin, low-dose cyclophosphamide and low-dose radiotherapy. To be eligible, a patient needed to have an advanced solid tumor that was TIL-negative. The sample consisted of PBMCs, taken before treatment. The sequence came from a female donor with ovarian cancer.

The CDR3 is CSAIITGNTEAFF. The nucleotide sequence reads TGCAGTGCTATAATCACAGGGAACACTGAAGCTTTCTTT. The chain couples TRBV20-1 to TRBJ1-1; 5 matching bases give a weak D call of TRBD1. Cut back by 4 bases and 1 base, the V and J ends lie 10 bases apart. Reading the germline V gene (reference sequence) gives CDR1 DFQATT and CDR2 SNEGSKA. There are 13 amino acids in the CDR3, from cysteine to phenylalanine inclusive. Only the CDR3 portion is preserved as DNA: 39 bases, with reading frame beginning at the first base.